The T cell receptor beta chain under discussion was sequenced for a study of read filtering for tumor transcriptome and immune sequencing. Overall study: TCR-mapped reads were about 3.5 to 10.27 million with IR-seq versus roughly 80 to 1,300 with RNA-seq.

Ten or more counts support this clonotype. V gave up 7 bases and J gave up 4 bases, with 19 bases separating them. In germline, CDR1 is SQVTM, CDR2 ANQGSEA. CDR3 length: 15 amino acids. From about 400 ng of RNA, a library with molecular barcoded alpha/delta and beta/gamma adaptors was made. MiXCR was run by TCRdb on the reads, yielding one entry per CDR3 protein. The table shows 130,000 or so distinct CDR3 sequences, with under 15% occurring only once. This sequence was found in a donor at least 40 years old with multiple myeloma. The chain has TRBV29-1 and TRBJ2-2; D assignment may be TRBD1 or TRBD2 (5 bases each). What was sequenced was a population of CD138-negative cells sorted from bone marrow. The CDR3 sequence: CSGTLPGLSTGELFF. CDR3 DNA: TGCAGCGGCACATTACCGGGGCTAAGCACCGGGGAGCTGTTTTTT.